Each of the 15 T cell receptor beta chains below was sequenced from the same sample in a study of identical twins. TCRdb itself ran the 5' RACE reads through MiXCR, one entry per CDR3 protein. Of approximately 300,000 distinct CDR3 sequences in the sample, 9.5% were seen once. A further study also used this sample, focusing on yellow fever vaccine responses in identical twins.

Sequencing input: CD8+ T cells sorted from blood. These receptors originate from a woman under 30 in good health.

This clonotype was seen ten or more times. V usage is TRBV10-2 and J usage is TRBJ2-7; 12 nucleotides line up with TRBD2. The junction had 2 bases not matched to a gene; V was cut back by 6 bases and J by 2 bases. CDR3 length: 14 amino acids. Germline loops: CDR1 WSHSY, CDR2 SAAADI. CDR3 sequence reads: CASSSSGGAYEQYF. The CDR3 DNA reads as TGCGCCAGCAGCTCTAGCGGGGGGGCCTACGAGCAGTACTTC.

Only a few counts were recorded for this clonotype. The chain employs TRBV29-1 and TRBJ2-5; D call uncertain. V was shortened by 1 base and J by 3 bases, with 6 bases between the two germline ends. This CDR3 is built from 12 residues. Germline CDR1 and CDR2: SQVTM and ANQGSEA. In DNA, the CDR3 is TGCAGCGTTGAAGGAATAGAAGAGACCCAGTACTTC. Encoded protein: CSVEGIEETQYF. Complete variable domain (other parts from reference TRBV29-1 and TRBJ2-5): SAVISQKPSRDICQRGTSLTIQCQVDSQVTMMFWYRQQPGQSLTLIATANQGSEATYESGFVIDKFPISRPNLTFSTLTVSNMSPEDSSIYLCSVEGIEETQYFGPGTRLLVL.

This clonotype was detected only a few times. In DNA, the CDR3 is TGTGCCAGCAGCCAAGATCCTAGCGGGGGGTTCGAAAATACGCAGTATTTT. Its translation is CASSQDPSGGFENTQYF. The V and J genes are TRBV3-1 and TRBJ2-3; 11 bases are a match to TRBD2. Trimming at V came to 0 bases and at J to 7 bases, leaving 9 bases not matched to a gene. The CDR3 extends over 17 amino acids. In germline, CDR1 is LGHDT, CDR2 YNNKEL (reference sequence).

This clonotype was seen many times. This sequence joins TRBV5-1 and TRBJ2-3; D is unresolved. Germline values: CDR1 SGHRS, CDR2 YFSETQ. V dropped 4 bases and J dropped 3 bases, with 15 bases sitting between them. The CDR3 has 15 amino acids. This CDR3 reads CASSTAFPVTDTQYF. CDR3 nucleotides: TGCGCCAGCAGCACGGCGTTCCCAGTTACAGATACGCAGTATTTT.

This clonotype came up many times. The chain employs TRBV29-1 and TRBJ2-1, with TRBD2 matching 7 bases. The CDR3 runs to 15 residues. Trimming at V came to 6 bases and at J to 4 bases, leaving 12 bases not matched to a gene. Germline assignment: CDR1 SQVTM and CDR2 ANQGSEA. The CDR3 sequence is CSVPLSGGGYNEQFF. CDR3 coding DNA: TGCAGCGTGCCCTTATCTGGGGGAGGGTACAATGAGCAGTTCTTC.

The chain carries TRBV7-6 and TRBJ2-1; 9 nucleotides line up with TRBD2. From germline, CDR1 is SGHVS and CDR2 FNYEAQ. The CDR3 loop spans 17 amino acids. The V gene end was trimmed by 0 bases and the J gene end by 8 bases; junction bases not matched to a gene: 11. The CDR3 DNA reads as TGTGCCAGCAGCTTAGCGTCGGCGGGGGGGCCGGTCGATGAGCAGTTCTTC. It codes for CASSLASAGGPVDEQFF.

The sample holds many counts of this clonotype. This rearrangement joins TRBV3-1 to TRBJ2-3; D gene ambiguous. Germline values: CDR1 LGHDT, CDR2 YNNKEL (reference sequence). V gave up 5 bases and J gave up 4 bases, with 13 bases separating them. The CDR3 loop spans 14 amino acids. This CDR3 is CASSKPALADTQYF. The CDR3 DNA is TGTGCCAGCAGCAAACCTGCTTTAGCAGATACGCAGTATTTT.

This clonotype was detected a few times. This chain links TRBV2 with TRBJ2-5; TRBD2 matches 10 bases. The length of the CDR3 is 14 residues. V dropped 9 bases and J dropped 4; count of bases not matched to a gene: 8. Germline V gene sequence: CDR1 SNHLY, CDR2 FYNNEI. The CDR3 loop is CARKSGRGGETQYF. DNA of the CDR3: TGTGCCAGAAAGAGCGGGAGGGGAGGAGAGACCCAGTACTTC.

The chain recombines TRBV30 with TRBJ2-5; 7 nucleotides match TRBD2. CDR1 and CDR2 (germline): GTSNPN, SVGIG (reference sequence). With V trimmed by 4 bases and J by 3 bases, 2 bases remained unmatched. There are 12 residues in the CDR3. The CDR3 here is CAWTSGEETQYF. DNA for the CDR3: TGTGCCTGGACCAGCGGGGAAGAGACCCAGTACTTC.

This CDR3 is CASSLVGTGYPIGYTF. In DNA, the CDR3 is TGTGCCAGCAGCTTGGTAGGGACAGGGTACCCTATTGGCTACACCTTC. The genes are TRBV5-8 and TRBJ1-2, with TRBD1 matching 9 bases. The CDR3 has 16 residues. Trimming took 0 bases from V and 7 from J; bases not matched to a gene: 10. CDR1 SGHTS and CDR2 YDEGEE come from the germline V gene.

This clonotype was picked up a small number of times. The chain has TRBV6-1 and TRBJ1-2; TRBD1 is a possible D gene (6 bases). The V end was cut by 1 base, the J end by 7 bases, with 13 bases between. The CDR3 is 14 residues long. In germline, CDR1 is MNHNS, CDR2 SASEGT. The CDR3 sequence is CASSEDRGFAGYTF. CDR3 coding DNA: TGTGCCAGCAGTGAAGATAGGGGGTTCGCTGGCTACACCTTC.

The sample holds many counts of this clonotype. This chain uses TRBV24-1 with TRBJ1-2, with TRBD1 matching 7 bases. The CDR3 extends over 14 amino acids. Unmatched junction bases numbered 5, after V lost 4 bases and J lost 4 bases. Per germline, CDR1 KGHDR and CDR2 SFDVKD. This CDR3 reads CATSDWDRIYGYTF. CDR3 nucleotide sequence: TGTGCCACCAGTGACTGGGACAGAATCTATGGCTACACCTTC.

The CDR3 nucleotides read TGTGCCAGCAGCAGTCCGCCCTACAATGAGCAGTTCTTC. Protein sequence: CASSSPPYNEQFF. The chain joins TRBV5-6 to TRBJ2-1, with unresolved D. The germline CDR1 and CDR2 sequences are SGHDT and YYEEEE. The CDR3 loop spans 13 amino acids. With 4 bases removed from V and 2 bases from J, the gap between germline ends came to 7 bases.

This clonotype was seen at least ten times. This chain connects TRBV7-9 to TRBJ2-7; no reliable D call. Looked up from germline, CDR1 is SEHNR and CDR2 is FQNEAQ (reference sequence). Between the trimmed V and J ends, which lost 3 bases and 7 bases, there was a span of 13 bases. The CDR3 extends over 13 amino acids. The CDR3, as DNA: TGTGCCAGCAGCTTTATTTTACTGGGGGAGCAGTACTTC. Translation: CASSFILLGEQYF.

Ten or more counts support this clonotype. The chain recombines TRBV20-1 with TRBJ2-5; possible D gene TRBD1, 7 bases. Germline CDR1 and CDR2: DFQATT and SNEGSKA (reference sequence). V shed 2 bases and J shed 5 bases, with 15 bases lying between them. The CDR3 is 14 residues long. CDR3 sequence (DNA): TGCAGTGCTAGAAGCCAGGGGGGAAGTGAGACCCAGTACTTC. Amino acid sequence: CSARSQGGSETQYF.